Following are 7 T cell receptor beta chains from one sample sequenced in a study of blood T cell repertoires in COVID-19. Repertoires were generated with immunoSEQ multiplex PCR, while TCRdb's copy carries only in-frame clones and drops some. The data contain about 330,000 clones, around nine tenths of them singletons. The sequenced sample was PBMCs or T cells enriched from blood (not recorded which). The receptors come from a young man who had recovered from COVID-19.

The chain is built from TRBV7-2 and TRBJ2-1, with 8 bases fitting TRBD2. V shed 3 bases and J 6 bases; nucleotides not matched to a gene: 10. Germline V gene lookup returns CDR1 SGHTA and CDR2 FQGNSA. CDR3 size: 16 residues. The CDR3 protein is CASSLPSSGVTNEQFF. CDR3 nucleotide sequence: TGTGCCAGCAGCTTGCCCAGTAGCGGGGTAACCAATGAGCAGTTCTTC.

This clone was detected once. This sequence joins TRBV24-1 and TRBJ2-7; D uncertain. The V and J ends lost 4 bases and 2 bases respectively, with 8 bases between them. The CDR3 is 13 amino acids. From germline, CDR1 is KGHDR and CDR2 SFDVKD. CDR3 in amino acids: CATSDPSTYEQYF. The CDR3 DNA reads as TGTGCCACCAGTGACCCTAGTACCTACGAGCAGTACTTC.

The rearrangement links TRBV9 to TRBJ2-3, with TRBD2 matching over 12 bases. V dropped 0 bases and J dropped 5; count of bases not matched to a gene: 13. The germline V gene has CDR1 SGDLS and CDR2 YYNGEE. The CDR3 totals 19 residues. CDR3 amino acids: CASSVVGLAGGAQKDTQYF. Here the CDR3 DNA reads TGTGCCAGCAGCGTAGTAGGTCTAGCGGGGGGGGCGCAGAAAGATACGCAGTATTTT. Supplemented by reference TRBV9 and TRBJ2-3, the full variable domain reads DSGVTQTPKHLITATGQRVTLRCSPRSGDLSVYWYQQSLDQGLQFLIQYYNGEERAKGNILERFSAQQFPDLHSELNLSSLELGDSALYFCASSVVGLAGGAQKDTQYFGPGTRLTVL.

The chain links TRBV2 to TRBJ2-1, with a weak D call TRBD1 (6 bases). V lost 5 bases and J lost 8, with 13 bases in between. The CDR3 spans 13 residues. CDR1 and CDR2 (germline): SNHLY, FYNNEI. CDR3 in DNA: TGTGCCAGCAGTAAGGGCAGGGGTGATGAGCAGTTCTTC. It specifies CASSKGRGDEQFF.

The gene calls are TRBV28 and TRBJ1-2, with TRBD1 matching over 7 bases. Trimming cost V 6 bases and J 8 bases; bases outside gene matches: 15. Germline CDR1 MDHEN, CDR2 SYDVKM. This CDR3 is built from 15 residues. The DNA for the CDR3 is TGTGCCAGCAGGCCCTGGGACAGCTCGAAAGGGGGCTACACCTTC. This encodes CASRPWDSSKGGYTF.

In DNA form, the CDR3 reads TGTGCCAGCAGCCAACGCCCCTCGGGAACCTACGAGCAGTACTTC. This gives the protein CASSQRPSGTYEQYF. J is TRBJ2-7 and V is TRBV14; possibly TRBD2 for D (5 bases). Looked up from germline, CDR1 is SGHDN and CDR2 is FVKESK. There are 15 residues in the CDR3. V lost 2 bases and J 2 bases, leaving 13 bases between the germline ends. Full variable domain (outside the CDR3, taken from reference TRBV14 and TRBJ2-7): EAGVTQFPSHSVIEKGQTVTLRCDPISGHDNLYWYRRVMGKEIKFLLHFVKESKQDESGMPNNRFLAERTGGTYSTLKVQPAELEDSGVYFCASSQRPSGTYEQYFGPGTRLTVT.

CDR3 coding DNA: TGTGCCAGCAGCCAATTACAGACAGGGATCGAGCAGTACTTC. Protein product: CASSQLQTGIEQYF. V gene TRBV7-9 combines with J gene TRBJ2-7, with 7 bases identical to TRBD1. V was clipped by 5 bases and J by 6 bases; unmatched bases: 10. The CDR3 contains 14 residues. Germline CDR1 and CDR2: SEHNR and FQNEAQ (reference sequence).